This TCR beta chain was found in a study of blood T cell repertoires in COVID-19. Study in general: PBMCs, B-cell-depleted T cells, or T cells were the source of the cDNA or gDNA that made up the material.

Germline loops: CDR1 MDHEN, CDR2 SYDVKM. V was trimmed by 3 bases and J by 4 bases, leaving 9 bases between them. The CDR3 has 13 residues. In the study's own analysis: Reference gene primer amplification gave estimated nucleated cell counts. Profiling relied on immunoSEQ multiplex PCR, and the TCRdb table lists in-frame clones only, not all of them. That table is the source of V, J and clone size, and D and trimming were worked out from the DNA. The sample has approximately 270,000 clones; roughly 88% are singletons. Patients from Seattle were sampled longitudinally, starting during active infection.

This clonotype was obtained from a woman in her twenties or thirties with COVID-19, enrolled during active disease. The source material was peripheral blood. The chain carries TRBV28 and TRBJ1-2, with D perhaps TRBD1 (6 bases). The CDR3 here is CASSFTGFYGYTF. DNA of the CDR3: TGTGCCAGCAGTTTTACAGGGTTCTATGGCTACACCTTC.